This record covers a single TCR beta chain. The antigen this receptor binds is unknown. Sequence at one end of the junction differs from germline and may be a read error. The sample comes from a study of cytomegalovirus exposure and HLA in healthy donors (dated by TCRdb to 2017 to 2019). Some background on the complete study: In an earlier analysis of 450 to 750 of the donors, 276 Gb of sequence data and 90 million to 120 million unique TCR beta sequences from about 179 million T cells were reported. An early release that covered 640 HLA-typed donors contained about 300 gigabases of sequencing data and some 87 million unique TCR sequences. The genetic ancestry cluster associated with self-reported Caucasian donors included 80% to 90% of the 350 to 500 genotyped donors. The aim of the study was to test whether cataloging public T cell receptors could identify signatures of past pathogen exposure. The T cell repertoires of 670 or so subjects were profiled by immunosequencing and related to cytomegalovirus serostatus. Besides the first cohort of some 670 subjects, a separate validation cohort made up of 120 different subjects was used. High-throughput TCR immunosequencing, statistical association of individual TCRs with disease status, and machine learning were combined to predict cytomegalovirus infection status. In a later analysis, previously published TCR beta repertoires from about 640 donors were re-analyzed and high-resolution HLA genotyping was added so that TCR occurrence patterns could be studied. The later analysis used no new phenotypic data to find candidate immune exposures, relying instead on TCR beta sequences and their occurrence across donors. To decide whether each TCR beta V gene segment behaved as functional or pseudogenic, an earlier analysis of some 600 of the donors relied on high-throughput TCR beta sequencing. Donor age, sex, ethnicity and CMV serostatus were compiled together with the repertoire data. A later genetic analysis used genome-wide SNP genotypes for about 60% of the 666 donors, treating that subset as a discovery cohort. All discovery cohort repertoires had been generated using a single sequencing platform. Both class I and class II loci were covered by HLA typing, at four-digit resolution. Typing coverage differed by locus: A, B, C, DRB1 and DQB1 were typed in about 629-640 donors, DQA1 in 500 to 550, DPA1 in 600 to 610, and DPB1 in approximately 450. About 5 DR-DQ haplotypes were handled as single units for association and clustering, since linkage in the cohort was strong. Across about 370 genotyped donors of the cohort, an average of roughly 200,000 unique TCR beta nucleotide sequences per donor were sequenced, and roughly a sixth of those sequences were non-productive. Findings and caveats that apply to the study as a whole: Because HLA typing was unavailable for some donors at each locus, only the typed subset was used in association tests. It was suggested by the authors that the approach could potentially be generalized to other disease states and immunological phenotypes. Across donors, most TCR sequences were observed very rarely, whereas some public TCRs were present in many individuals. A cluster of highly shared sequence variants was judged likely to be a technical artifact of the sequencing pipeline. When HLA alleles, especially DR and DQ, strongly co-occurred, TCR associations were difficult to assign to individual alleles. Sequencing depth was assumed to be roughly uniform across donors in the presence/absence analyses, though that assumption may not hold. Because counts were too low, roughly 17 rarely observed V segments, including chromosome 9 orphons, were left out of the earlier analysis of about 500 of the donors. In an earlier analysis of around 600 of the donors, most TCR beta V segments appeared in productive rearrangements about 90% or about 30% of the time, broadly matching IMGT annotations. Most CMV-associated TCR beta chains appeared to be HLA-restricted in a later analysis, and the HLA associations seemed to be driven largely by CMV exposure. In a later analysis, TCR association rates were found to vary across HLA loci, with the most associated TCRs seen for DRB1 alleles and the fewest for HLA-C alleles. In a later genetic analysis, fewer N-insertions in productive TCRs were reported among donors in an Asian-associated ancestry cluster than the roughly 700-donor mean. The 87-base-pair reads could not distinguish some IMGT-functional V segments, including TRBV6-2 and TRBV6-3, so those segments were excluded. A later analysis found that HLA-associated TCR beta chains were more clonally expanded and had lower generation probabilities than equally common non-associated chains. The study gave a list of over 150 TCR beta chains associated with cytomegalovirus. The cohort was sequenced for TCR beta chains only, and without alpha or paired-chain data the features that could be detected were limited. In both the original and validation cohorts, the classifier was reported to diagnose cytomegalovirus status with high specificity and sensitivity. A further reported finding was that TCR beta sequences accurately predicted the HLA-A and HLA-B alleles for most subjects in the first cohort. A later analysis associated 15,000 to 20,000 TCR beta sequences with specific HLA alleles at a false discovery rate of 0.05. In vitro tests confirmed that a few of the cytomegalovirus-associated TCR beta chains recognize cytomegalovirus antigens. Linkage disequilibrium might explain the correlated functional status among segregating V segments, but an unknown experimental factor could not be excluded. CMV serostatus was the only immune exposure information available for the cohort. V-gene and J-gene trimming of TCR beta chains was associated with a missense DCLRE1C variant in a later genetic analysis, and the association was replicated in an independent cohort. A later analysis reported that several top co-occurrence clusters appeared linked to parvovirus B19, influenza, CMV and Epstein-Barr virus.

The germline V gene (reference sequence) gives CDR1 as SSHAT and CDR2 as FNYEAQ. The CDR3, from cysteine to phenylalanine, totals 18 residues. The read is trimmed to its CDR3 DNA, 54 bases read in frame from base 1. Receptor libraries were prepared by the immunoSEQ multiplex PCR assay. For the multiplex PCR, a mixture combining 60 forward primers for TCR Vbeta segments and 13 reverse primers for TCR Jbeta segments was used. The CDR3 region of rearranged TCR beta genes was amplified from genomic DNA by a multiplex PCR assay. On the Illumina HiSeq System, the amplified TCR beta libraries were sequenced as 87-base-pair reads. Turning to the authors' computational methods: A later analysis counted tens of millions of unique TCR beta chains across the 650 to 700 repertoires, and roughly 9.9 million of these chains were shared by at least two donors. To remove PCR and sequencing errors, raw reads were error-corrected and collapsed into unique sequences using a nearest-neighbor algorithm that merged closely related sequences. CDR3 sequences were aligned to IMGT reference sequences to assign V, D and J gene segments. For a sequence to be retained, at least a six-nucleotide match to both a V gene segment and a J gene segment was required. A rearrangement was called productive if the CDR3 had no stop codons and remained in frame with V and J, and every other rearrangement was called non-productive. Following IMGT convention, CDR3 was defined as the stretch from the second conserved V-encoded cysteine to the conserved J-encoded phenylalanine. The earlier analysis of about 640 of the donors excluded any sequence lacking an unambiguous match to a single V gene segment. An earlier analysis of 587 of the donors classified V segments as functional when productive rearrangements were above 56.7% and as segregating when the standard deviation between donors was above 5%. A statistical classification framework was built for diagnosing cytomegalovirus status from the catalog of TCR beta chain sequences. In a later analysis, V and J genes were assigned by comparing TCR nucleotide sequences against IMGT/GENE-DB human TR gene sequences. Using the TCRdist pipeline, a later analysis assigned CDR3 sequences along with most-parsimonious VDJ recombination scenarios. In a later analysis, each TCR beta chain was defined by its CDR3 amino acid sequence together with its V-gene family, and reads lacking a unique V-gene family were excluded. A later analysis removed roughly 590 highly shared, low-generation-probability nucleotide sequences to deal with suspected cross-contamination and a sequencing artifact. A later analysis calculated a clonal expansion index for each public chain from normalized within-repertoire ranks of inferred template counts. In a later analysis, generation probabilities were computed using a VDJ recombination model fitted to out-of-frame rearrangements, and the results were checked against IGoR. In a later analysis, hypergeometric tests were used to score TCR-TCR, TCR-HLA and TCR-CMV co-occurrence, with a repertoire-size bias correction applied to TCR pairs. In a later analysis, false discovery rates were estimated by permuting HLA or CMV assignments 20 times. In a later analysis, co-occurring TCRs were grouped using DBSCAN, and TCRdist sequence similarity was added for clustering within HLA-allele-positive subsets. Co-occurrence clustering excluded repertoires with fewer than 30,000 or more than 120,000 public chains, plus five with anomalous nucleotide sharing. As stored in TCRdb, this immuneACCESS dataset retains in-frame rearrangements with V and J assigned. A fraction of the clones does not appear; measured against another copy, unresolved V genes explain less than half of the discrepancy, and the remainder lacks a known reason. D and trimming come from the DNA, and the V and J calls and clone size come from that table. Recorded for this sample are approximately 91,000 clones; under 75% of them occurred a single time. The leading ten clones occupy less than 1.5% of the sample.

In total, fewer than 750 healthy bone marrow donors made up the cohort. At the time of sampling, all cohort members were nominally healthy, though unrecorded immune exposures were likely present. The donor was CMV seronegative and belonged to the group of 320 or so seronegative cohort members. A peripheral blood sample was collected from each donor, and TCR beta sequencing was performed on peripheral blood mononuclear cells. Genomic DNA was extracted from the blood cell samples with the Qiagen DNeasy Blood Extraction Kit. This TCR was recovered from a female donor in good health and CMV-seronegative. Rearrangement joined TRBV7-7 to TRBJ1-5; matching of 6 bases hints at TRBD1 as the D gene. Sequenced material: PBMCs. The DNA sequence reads TGTGCTAGCAGTGGGGGGGCCTACTCGGAAGACGGCAATCAGCCCCAGCATTTT. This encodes CASSGGAYSEDGNQPQHF.